Reported below is one T cell receptor (beta chain). No antigen is known for it. This record comes from a study of STAT3 mutations in large granular lymphocyte leukemia. Study information: Among longitudinally sequenced T-LGLL patients, roughly half had canonical activating STAT3 mutations detected. Study results and limitations: In T-cell large granular lymphocyte leukemia, about half of patients showed multiple immunodominant subclonotypes.

CDR3 length equals 14 residues. The J segment lost 1 base and the V segment lost 4 bases, leaving 1 base of the junction unmatched. CDR1 is MNHEY, CDR2 SVGAGI, per germline. The table came from immunoSEQ multiplex PCR; TCRdb's copy has only in-frame clones and leaves some out. The data hold about 16,000 clones, with almost 85% observed a single time. This chain joins TRBV6-5 and TRBJ1-1; 9 nucleotides match TRBD1. Sequencing input: peripheral blood mononuclear cells. The sequence was obtained from a man aged 45 to 65 with T-cell large granular lymphocyte leukemia. Some clones in this sample may be carry-over from other donors' samples. CDR3 sequence: CASSWTGANTEAFF. The CDR3 DNA sequence: TGTGCCAGCAGTTGGACAGGGGCGAACACTGAAGCTTTCTTT.